This T cell receptor (beta chain) was recorded in a study of T cell changes during pregnancy in multiple sclerosis (dated by TCRdb to about 2019). Some background on the complete study: The study examined how the T cell repertoire changed over the course of pregnancy in women with multiple sclerosis.

On this clone itself: What this receptor recognizes is not known. The record has no base qualities; no much larger clone is one base away.

Library preparation was by the immunoSEQ multiplex PCR assay. TCRdb re-hosts the immuneACCESS table, in-frame sequences only. Its copies lack some clones; in the studies checked, an unresolved V gene accounts for under half of them, and the cause for the rest is not known. The sample includes some 49,000 clones, with approximately 90% observed a single time. Approximately 2.6% of the sample comes from the top ten. This sample comprised CD8+ T cells from peripheral blood mononuclear cells, obtained in the second trimester of pregnancy. The clonotype was recovered from a female donor with multiple sclerosis, enrolled in a pregnancy study.

The CDR3 protein sequence reads: CASSLGPSGGLSEAFF. The nucleotide sequence reads TGTGCCAGCAGTTTAGGACCCTCAGGGGGCCTCTCTGAAGCTTTCTTT. The sequence is built from TRBV27 and TRBJ1-1, with 8 bases matching TRBD1. Taken from the germline V gene (reference sequence), the CDR1 and CDR2 loops are MNHEY and SMNVEV. Its CDR3 holds 16 amino acids, cysteine through phenylalanine. Kept here is only the CDR3 DNA, which spans 48 bases and is read in frame from base 1. Clipping removes 2 bases from V and 6 bases from J, with 11 as the unmatched junction base count.